Listed below are T cell receptor beta chains from one sample, sequenced in a study of blood T cell repertoires in COVID-19. Clones were read by immunoSEQ multiplex PCR, and TCRdb kept only the in-frame ones, dropping some. The sample shows fewer than 180,000 clones, approximately 86% of them seen only once. The sequenced sample consisted of peripheral blood. The receptors were gathered from an older man with acute or convalescent COVID-19. Both conserved end residues are part of each CDR3. The order of the fields is J gene, clone size, V gene, D gene, CDR3 DNA, CDR3 protein. The D gene is left open where the match is weak. Clone size appears in some rows only: once, few, many, or a class for an expanded clone.

TRBJ2-7,.,TRBV11-1,TRBD1,TGTGCCAGCAGCTCCCTCGGGGGACAGGGCTACGAGCAGTACTTC,CASSSLGGQGYEQYF
TRBJ2-7,.,TRBV6-5,TRBD2,TGTGCCAGCAAAGCGGGAGGTTACGAGCAGTACTTC,CASKAGGYEQYF
TRBJ2-7,.,TRBV6-2/TRBV6-3,TRBD1,TGTGCCAGCAGCCGACAGGGTTACGAGCAGTACTTC,CASSRQGYEQYF
TRBJ2-1,.,TRBV25-1,TRBD2,TGTGCCAGCAGTGGGACTAGCGGGAGTATGTATGAGCAGTTCTTC,CASSGTSGSMYEQFF
TRBJ1-2,.,TRBV6-6,.,TGTGCCAGCAGTTACTCGAAAACCGGCTATGGCTACACCTTC,CASSYSKTGYGYTF
TRBJ2-3,.,TRBV6-6,TRBD1,TGTGCCAGCAGTTACTCCGGACAGGGTACAGATACGCAGTATTTT,CASSYSGQGTDTQYF
TRBJ1-6,once,TRBV28,.,TGTGCCAGCAGTTCACCCGGGAGTTCACCCCTCCACTTT,CASSSPGSSPLHF
TRBJ2-5,once,TRBV11-2,TRBD2,TGTGCCAGCAGACTCGCACTAGCGGGAGGGCAAGAGACCCAGTACTTC,CASRLALAGGQETQYF
TRBJ2-3,.,TRBV28,TRBD2,TGTGCCAGCAGTTCCCGATTTTGGACTAGCGGGAGGGTCACAGATACGCAGTATTTT,CASSSRFWTSGRVTDTQYF
TRBJ2-2,.,TRBV4-3,.,TGCGCCAGCAGCCAGAGAGCTTCAGGGAACACCGGGGAGCTGTTTTTT,CASSQRASGNTGELFF
TRBJ2-3,.,TRBV15,TRBD2,TGTGCCACCAGCGGGGCTAGCGGGAGGGGAGATACGCAGTATTTT,CATSGASGRGDTQYF
TRBJ2-1,.,TRBV28,.,TGTGCCACCAAACAGGCAACTAGCTTAGGGGTCCGTTCCTACAATGAGCAGTTCTTC,CATKQATSLGVRSYNEQFF
TRBJ1-4,.,TRBV6-5,.,TGTGCCAGCAGCGCCCGCGGGGGTAATGAAAAACTGTTTTTT,CASSARGGNEKLFF
TRBJ2-5,.,TRBV5-1,TRBD2,TGCGCCAGCAGTGGGACTAGCGTACACCAAGAGACCCAGTACTTC,CASSGTSVHQETQYF
TRBJ2-1,.,TRBV27,TRBD2,TGTGCCAGCACCCTACTAGCGGGGGTCCCGAATGAGCAGTTCTTC,CASTLLAGVPNEQFF
TRBJ1-2,.,TRBV7-3,TRBD1,TGTGCCAGCAGCTTAACACCGACAGGGGCGCTTGGCTACACCTTC,CASSLTPTGALGYTF
TRBJ2-1,.,TRBV4-3,.,TGCGCCAGCAGCCAAGATTTTCTGGGGGACTTTGAGCAGTTCTTC,CASSQDFLGDFEQFF
TRBJ2-1,.,TRBV14,.,TGTGCCAGCAGCCAACGTCCGGGAAACAATGAGCAGTTCTTC,CASSQRPGNNEQFF
TRBJ2-7,once,TRBV7-9,TRBD1,TGTGCCAGCAGCTTAGCCCGGCAGACAGGGGATGGCTACGAGCAGTACTTC,CASSLARQTGDGYEQYF
TRBJ2-6,few,TRBV6-1,.,TGTGCCAGCAGTGAATTGGTAGCCGGAGGGTCTGGGGCCAACGTCCTGACTTTC,CASSELVAGGSGANVLTF